These T cell receptor beta chains were read from a single sample in a study of blood T cell repertoires in COVID-19. Sequenced by immunoSEQ multiplex PCR; TCRdb stores in-frame clones only, minus some. The table has 65,000 to 85,000 clones, roughly 89% seen once. The specimen sequenced was peripheral blood. The receptors derive from a man over 45 with active COVID-19. Both conserved end residues are part of each CDR3. The D gene is left open where the match is weak. A clone size is listed for some rows: how often the clone was seen (once, few, many), or a class if it is expanded.

CDR3 protein | CDR3 DNA | clone size | J gene | CDR3 length | V gene | D gene
CASSPGRDVYGYTF | TGTGCCAGCTCACCCGGTAGAGATGTCTATGGCTACACCTTC | - | TRBJ1-2 | 14 | TRBV18 | -
CASSEPRTGSYEQYF | TGTGCCAGCAGTGAGCCGCGGACAGGCTCCTACGAGCAGTACTTC | once | TRBJ2-7 | 15 | TRBV2 | TRBD1
CASRGRTSGGPDTQYF | TGTGCCAGCAGGGGACGGACTAGCGGGGGGCCAGATACGCAGTATTTT | - | TRBJ2-3 | 16 | TRBV2 | TRBD2
CASSLAGVYTEQFF | TGTGCCAGCAGCTTAGCGGGGGTGTACACTGAGCAGTTCTTC | - | TRBJ2-1 | 14 | TRBV14 | TRBD2
CASSIDSGGPNEQFF | TGTGCCAGTAGTATAGACTCGGGGGGGCCTAATGAGCAGTTCTTC | - | TRBJ2-1 | 15 | TRBV19 | TRBD2
CASSKAGTGSLCRNEQFF | TGTGCCAGCAGCAAAGCGGGGACAGGGTCTTTGTGTAGAAATGAGCAGTTCTTC | - | TRBJ2-1 | 18 | TRBV21-1 | -
CASRSGTGGEKLFF | TGTGCCAGCAGATCCGGGACAGGGGGCGAAAAACTGTTTTTT | - | TRBJ1-4 | 14 | TRBV27 | TRBD1
CASSQDGRTGGGNTIYF | TGCGCCAGCAGCCAAGATGGTAGGACAGGGGGTGGAAACACCATATATTTT | - | TRBJ1-3 | 17 | TRBV4-1 | TRBD1
CASRVGTGKRNEQFF | TGCGCCAGCAGAGTCGGGACAGGGAAACGGAATGAGCAGTTCTTC | - | TRBJ2-1 | 15 | TRBV5-1 | TRBD1
CASTASGGYNEQFF | TGCGCCAGCACGGCTAGTGGAGGATACAATGAGCAGTTCTTC | - | TRBJ2-1 | 14 | TRBV5-1 | -
CASSDTWTGNEQFF | TGTGCCAGCAGTGATACCTGGACTGGCAATGAGCAGTTCTTC | once | TRBJ2-1 | 14 | TRBV2 | -
CASRPGQGGYNEQFF | TGTGCCAGCAGACCGGGACAGGGGGGGTACAATGAGCAGTTCTTC | - | TRBJ2-1 | 15 | TRBV27 | TRBD1
CASSVGTGKGQETQYF | TGTGCCAGCAGCGTAGGGACAGGAAAGGGTCAAGAGACCCAGTACTTC | - | TRBJ2-5 | 16 | TRBV9 | TRBD1
CASSPGQGPANEQFF | TGCGCCAGCAGCCCGGGACAGGGGCCCGCCAATGAGCAGTTCTTC | - | TRBJ2-1 | 15 | TRBV5-1 | TRBD1
CASSPGTGGYGYTF | TGTGCCAGCTCACCCGGGACAGGGGGGTATGGCTACACCTTC | - | TRBJ1-2 | 14 | TRBV18 | TRBD1
CASSLVSLNTEAFF | TGTGCCAGCAGCTTAGTTAGTTTGAACACTGAAGCTTTCTTT | - | TRBJ1-1 | 14 | TRBV7-8 | -
CASSPVGTGNYGYTF | TGTGCCAGCAGCCCAGTGGGTACAGGGAACTATGGCTACACCTTC | - | TRBJ1-2 | 15 | TRBV9 | -
CASRRTGEETQYF | TGTGCCAGCCGTCGGACAGGGGAAGAGACCCAGTACTTC | - | TRBJ2-5 | 13 | TRBV5-4 | TRBD1
CASSDRIGQGLFSYEQYF | TGCGCCAGCAGTGATAGGATTGGACAGGGCCTATTCTCCTACGAGCAGTACTTC | - | TRBJ2-7 | 18 | TRBV10-2 | TRBD1
CASSDGQGGNTQYF | TGCGCCAGCAGCGACGGACAGGGGGGTAATACGCAGTATTTT | - | TRBJ2-3 | 14 | TRBV5-1 | TRBD1
CASSSSNTGELFF | TGTGCCAGCAGTTCGAGCAACACCGGGGAGCTGTTTTTT | - | TRBJ2-2 | 13 | TRBV27 | -
CASSERTGGGYGYTF | TGTGCCAGCAGTGAACGGACAGGGGGTGGCTATGGCTACACCTTC | - | TRBJ1-2 | 15 | TRBV6-1 | TRBD1
CASSESGWQPQHF | TGTGCCAGCAGTGAAAGCGGTTGGCAGCCCCAGCATTTT | few | TRBJ1-5 | 13 | TRBV2 | -
CATARQGYYEQYF | TGTGCCACTGCAAGGCAGGGGTACTACGAGCAGTACTTC | once | TRBJ2-7 | 13 | TRBV7-9 | -
CASSAGTNYGYTF | TGCGCCAGCAGCGCGGGGACGAACTATGGCTACACCTTC | - | TRBJ1-2 | 13 | TRBV5-1 | -
CASSVGGARDTQYF | TGTGCCAGCAGTGTTGGAGGGGCTCGCGATACGCAGTATTTT | - | TRBJ2-3 | 14 | TRBV25-1 | -
CASKTTSGAEELFF | TGTGCCAGCAAAACGACTAGCGGGGCGGAGGAGCTGTTTTTT | - | TRBJ2-2 | 14 | TRBV5-4 | TRBD2
CASSLGGGTSTDTQYF | TGTGCCAGCAGCTTGGGCGGGGGGACTAGCACAGATACGCAGTATTTT | many | TRBJ2-3 | 16 | TRBV5-6 | TRBD2